These T cell receptor beta chains were read from a single sample in a study of T cell repertoires in cytomegalovirus infection. TCRdb reprocessed the reads via MiXCR and lists one record per CDR3 protein. The sample yields about 440,000 distinct CDR3 sequences, approximately 32% seen once. The specimen was PBMCs. These receptors all come from a human donor in good health (CMV status not recorded). Some clones in this sample may be carry-over from other donors' samples. The CDR3 runs from the conserved cysteine through the conserved F or W. D genes are given only for firm matches. Some rows have no size entry. The others give once, few or many, or a class for an expanded clone.

size: many
V: TRBV7-6
J: TRBJ1-3
D: TRBD1
DNA: TGTGCCAGCAGCCGGGACAGCTCTGGAAACACCATATATTTT
CDR3: CASSRDSSGNTIYF

size: many
V: TRBV7-9
J: TRBJ2-5
D: TRBD1
DNA: TGTGCCAGCAGCATGGGACAGGGCAAGGAGACCCAGTACTTC
CDR3: CASSMGQGKETQYF

size: many
V: TRBV6-5
J: TRBJ1-3
D: -
DNA: TGTGCCAGCAGTTACTTCAGGGGTGGAAACACCATATATTTT
CDR3: CASSYFRGGNTIYF

size: few
V: TRBV7-2
J: TRBJ2-3
D: -
DNA: TGTGCCAGCAGCTCCGACTATTACACAGATACGCAGTATTTT
CDR3: CASSSDYYTDTQYF

size: -
V: TRBV20-1
J: TRBJ2-7
D: TRBD1
DNA: TGCAGTGAGTCGGGACAGGGGGCTTTGGACGAGCAGTACTTC
CDR3: CSESGQGALDEQYF

size: few
V: TRBV20-1
J: TRBJ2-1
D: TRBD2
DNA: TGCAGTGCTAGAGGAGTAGCGGGGGGGTTTGAGCAGTTCTTC
CDR3: CSARGVAGGFEQFF

size: few
V: TRBV4-1
J: TRBJ1-1
D: -
DNA: TGCGCCAGCAGCCAAGAGTGGAACACTGAAGCTTTCTTT
CDR3: CASSQEWNTEAFF

size: -
V: TRBV18
J: TRBJ1-2
D: -
DNA: TGTGCCAGCTCACAGTACGGGGAGAACTATGGCTACACCTTC
CDR3: CASSQYGENYGYTF

size: few
V: TRBV20-1
J: TRBJ1-5
D: TRBD1
DNA: TGCAGTGCTAGTGCCCTGGGACAGGGGGCGGGTCAGCCCCAGCATTTT
CDR3: CSASALGQGAGQPQHF

size: many
V: TRBV19
J: TRBJ1-2
D: TRBD1
DNA: TGTGCCAGTAGCTGGACAGGGGTGGACTATGGCTACACCTTC
CDR3: CASSWTGVDYGYTF

size: -
V: TRBV18
J: TRBJ2-7
D: -
DNA: TGTGCCAGCTCACCACTCGGACAGAGCTCCTACGAGCAGTACTTC
CDR3: CASSPLGQSSYEQYF

size: -
V: TRBV29-1
J: TRBJ2-5
D: -
DNA: TGCAGCGCCGGCAGGGTGGAAGAGACCCAGTACTTC
CDR3: CSAGRVEETQYF

size: many
V: TRBV12-3/TRBV12-4
J: TRBJ1-1
D: TRBD1
DNA: TGTGCCAGCATCCAGGGGGGGGCGCAGAACACTGAAGCTTTCTTT
CDR3: CASIQGGAQNTEAFF

size: few
V: TRBV4-1
J: TRBJ1-1
D: -
DNA: TGCGCCAGCAGCCAAGAAACCGGACACTCTGAAGCTTTCTTT
CDR3: CASSQETGHSEAFF

size: many
V: TRBV7-2
J: TRBJ2-1
D: -
DNA: TGTGCCAGCAGCTTGGGGGGGGCCACCTACAATGAGCAGTTCTTC
CDR3: CASSLGGATYNEQFF

size: -
V: TRBV7-9
J: TRBJ1-2
D: -
DNA: TGTGCCAGCAGCTTAGTGGTCAGAGCCTCGAACTATGGCTACACCTTC
CDR3: CASSLVVRASNYGYTF

size: few
V: TRBV7-9
J: TRBJ2-7
D: TRBD2
DNA: TGTGCCAGCAGCTTTGGGACTAGCGGGGGGCCGGGCTACTCCTACGAGCAGTACTTC
CDR3: CASSFGTSGGPGYSYEQYF

size: few
V: TRBV7-9
J: TRBJ2-5
D: TRBD2
DNA: TGTGCCAGCAGCTTAGTCTCGGGCGGGGGGCCGGTGGAGACCCAGTACTTC
CDR3: CASSLVSGGGPVETQYF

size: many
V: TRBV7-9
J: TRBJ1-6
D: -
DNA: TGTGCCAGCAGCATACAGAGCTCCTATAATTCACCCCTCCACTTT
CDR3: CASSIQSSYNSPLHF

size: -
V: TRBV10-1
J: TRBJ2-3
D: TRBD2
DNA: TGCGCCAGCAGTGAGTCGGGACTAGCGGGACCAGATACGCAGTATTTT
CDR3: CASSESGLAGPDTQYF

size: -
V: TRBV6-2/TRBV6-3
J: TRBJ1-1
D: TRBD1
DNA: TGTGCCAGCAGTCGACAGGGAACGAACACTGAAGCTTTCTTT
CDR3: CASSRQGTNTEAFF

size: -
V: TRBV11-2
J: TRBJ1-2
D: -
DNA: TGTGCCAGCAGCGGAAGCTATGGCTACACCTTC
CDR3: CASSGSYGYTF

size: -
V: TRBV20-1
J: TRBJ1-2
D: TRBD1
DNA: TGCAGTGCAGGACAGGGAGCTAACTATGGCTACACCTTC
CDR3: CSAGQGANYGYTF

size: -
V: TRBV7-3
J: TRBJ2-3
D: TRBD2
DNA: TGTGCCAGCAGCTTAGGGGCACTAGCGGGGCAAGATACGCAGTATTTT
CDR3: CASSLGALAGQDTQYF

size: -
V: TRBV7-9
J: TRBJ1-1
D: -
DNA: TGTGCCAGCAGCCCCCTCCAGTACTCTGAAGCTTTCTTT
CDR3: CASSPLQYSEAFF

size: once
V: TRBV5-1
J: TRBJ1-1
D: -
DNA: TGCGCCAGCAGCCCCGGCGGGGGAAGGAGCGGTGAGAACACTGAAGCTTTCTTT
CDR3: CASSPGGGRSGENTEAFF

size: once
V: TRBV2
J: TRBJ2-7
D: -
DNA: TGTGCCAGTCACCGGGTCTTCCGGAACGAGCAGTACTTC
CDR3: CASHRVFRNEQYF

size: -
V: TRBV5-1
J: TRBJ2-5
D: -
DNA: TGCGCCAGCAGCGAGACTTCAGGGGAGGGGACCCAGTACTTC
CDR3: CASSETSGEGTQYF

size: many
V: TRBV7-2
J: TRBJ1-1
D: -
DNA: TGTGCCAGCAGCTTAGGCGGAATTGGGACTGAAGCTTTCTTT
CDR3: CASSLGGIGTEAFF

size: many
V: TRBV11-2
J: TRBJ1-4
D: TRBD1
DNA: TGTGCCAGCAGCACCCAGGGGGGGGGCGGTGAAAAACTGTTTTTT
CDR3: CASSTQGGGGEKLFF

size: many
V: TRBV7-8
J: TRBJ1-2
D: -
DNA: TGTGCCAGCAGCCCCCGGGGTCCAGGCCCATTGAAGAATGGCTACACCTTC
CDR3: CASSPRGPGPLKNGYTF

size: many
V: TRBV4-1
J: TRBJ2-1
D: -
DNA: TGCGCCAGCAGCCAAGGTCAGGACAATGAGCAGTTCTTC
CDR3: CASSQGQDNEQFF

size: -
V: TRBV7-2
J: TRBJ1-3
D: TRBD1
DNA: TGTGCCAGCAGCCGGGGACAGCCAGGAAACACCATATATTTT
CDR3: CASSRGQPGNTIYF

size: few
V: TRBV7-2
J: TRBJ1-2
D: -
DNA: TGTGCCAGCAGCACCAGAGGGGGGGGGGGGCGATTGGGTTATGGCTACACCTTC
CDR3: CASSTRGGGGRLGYGYTF

size: -
V: TRBV27
J: TRBJ2-3
D: -
DNA: TGTGCCAGCAGTTTATTTCTGGTTCAGGGGTCAGCAGATACGCAGTATTTT
CDR3: CASSLFLVQGSADTQYF

size: -
V: TRBV15
J: TRBJ2-7
D: -
DNA: TGTGCCACCAGCCCCGCCCGGGGCACCTACGAGCAGTACTTC
CDR3: CATSPARGTYEQYF

size: few
V: TRBV28
J: TRBJ1-2
D: TRBD1
DNA: TGTGCCAGCAGTCCCCCTGACAGGGCAGGGGGCTACACCTTC
CDR3: CASSPPDRAGGYTF

size: -
V: TRBV5-1
J: TRBJ2-3
D: TRBD2
DNA: TGCGCCAGCAGCTTGGTGGCTAGCGGGGGGCCCATCACAGATACGCAGTATTTT
CDR3: CASSLVASGGPITDTQYF

size: -
V: TRBV27
J: TRBJ1-2
D: TRBD1
DNA: TGTGCCAGCAGCCCCCGACTGGGACAGGGCTATGGCTACACCTTC
CDR3: CASSPRLGQGYGYTF

size: -
V: TRBV6-1
J: TRBJ1-6
D: -
DNA: TGTGCCAGCAGTGAATCGCAGAATTCACCCCTCCACTTT
CDR3: CASSESQNSPLHF

size: -
V: TRBV4-3
J: TRBJ2-1
D: -
DNA: TGCGCCAGCAGCCAAGGGGTGATCAGCTCCTACAATGAGCAGTTCTTC
CDR3: CASSQGVISSYNEQFF

size: -
V: TRBV19
J: TRBJ1-5
D: -
DNA: TGTGCCAGTAGTAGAGGACAGAGGGACTATCAGCCCCAGCATTTT
CDR3: CASSRGQRDYQPQHF

size: few
V: TRBV7-9
J: TRBJ2-5
D: TRBD2
DNA: TGTGCCAGCAGCAAACGGGAACTAGCGGGGGGGCTTTCAGAGACCCAGTACTTC
CDR3: CASSKRELAGGLSETQYF

size: once
V: TRBV7-2
J: TRBJ2-4
D: -
DNA: TGTGCCTGGTGCATAGCAGCCCAGGGAGCGGCCAAAAACATTCAGTACTTC
CDR3: CAWCIAAQGAAKNIQYF

size: -
V: TRBV13
J: TRBJ1-1
D: TRBD1
DNA: TGTGCCAGCAGCGAAGGGACAGGCATGAACACTGAAGCTTTCTTT
CDR3: CASSEGTGMNTEAFF

size: -
V: TRBV5-6
J: TRBJ2-1
D: -
DNA: TGTGCCAGAACCCTTTGGGGTCCGAATGAGCAGTTCTTC
CDR3: CARTLWGPNEQFF

size: once
V: TRBV7-9
J: TRBJ1-2
D: TRBD1
DNA: TGTGACAGCAGCGCCGGACAGGCTAACTATTGCTCCACCTTC
CDR3: CDSSAGQANYCSTF

size: many
V: TRBV7-2
J: TRBJ1-1
D: -
DNA: TGTGCCAGCAGCCCCCCGGTAGGGGGAAACACTGAAGCTTTCTTT
CDR3: CASSPPVGGNTEAFF

size: -
V: TRBV7-2
J: TRBJ2-7
D: -
DNA: TGTGCCAGCAGCTTGTACCTCTACTACGAGCAGTACTTC
CDR3: CASSLYLYYEQYF

size: -
V: TRBV6-6
J: TRBJ2-7
D: TRBD2
DNA: TGTGCCAGCAGTTATACTAGCGGGGGGACCTACGAGCAGTACTTC
CDR3: CASSYTSGGTYEQYF